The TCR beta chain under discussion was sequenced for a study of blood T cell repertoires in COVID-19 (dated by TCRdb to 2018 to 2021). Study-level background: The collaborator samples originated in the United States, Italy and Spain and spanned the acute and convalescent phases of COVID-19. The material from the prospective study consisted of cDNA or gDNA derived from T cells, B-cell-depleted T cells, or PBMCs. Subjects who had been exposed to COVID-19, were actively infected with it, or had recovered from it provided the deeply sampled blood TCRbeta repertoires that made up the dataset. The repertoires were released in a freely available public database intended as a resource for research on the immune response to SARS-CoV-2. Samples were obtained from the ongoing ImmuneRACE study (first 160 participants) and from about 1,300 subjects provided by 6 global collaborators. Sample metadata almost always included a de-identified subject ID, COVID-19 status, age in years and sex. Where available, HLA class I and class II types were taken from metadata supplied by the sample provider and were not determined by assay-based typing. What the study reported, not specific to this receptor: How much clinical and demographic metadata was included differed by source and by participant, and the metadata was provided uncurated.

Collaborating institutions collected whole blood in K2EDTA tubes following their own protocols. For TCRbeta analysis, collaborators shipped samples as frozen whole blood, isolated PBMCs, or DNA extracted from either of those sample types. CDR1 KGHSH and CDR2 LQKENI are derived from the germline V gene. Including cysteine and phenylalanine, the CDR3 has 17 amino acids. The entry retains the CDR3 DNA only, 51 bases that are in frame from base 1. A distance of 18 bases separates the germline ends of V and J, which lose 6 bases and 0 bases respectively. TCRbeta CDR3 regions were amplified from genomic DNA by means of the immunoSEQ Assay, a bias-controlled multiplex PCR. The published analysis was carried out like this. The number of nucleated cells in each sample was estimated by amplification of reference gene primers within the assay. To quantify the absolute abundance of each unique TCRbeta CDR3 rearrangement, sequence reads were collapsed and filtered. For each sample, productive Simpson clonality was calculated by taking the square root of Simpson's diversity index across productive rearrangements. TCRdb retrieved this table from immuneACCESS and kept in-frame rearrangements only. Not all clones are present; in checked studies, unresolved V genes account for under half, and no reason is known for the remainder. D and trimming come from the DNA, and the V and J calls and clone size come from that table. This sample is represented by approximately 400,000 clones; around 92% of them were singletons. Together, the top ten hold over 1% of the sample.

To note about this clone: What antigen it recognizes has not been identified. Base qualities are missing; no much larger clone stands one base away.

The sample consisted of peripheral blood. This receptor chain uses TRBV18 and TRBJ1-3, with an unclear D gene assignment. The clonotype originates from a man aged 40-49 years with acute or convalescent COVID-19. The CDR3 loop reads CASSPREPTSSGNTIYF. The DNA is TGTGCCAGCTCTCCAAGGGAGCCAACCTCCTCTGGAAACACCATATATTTT.